A selection of T cell receptor beta chains follows, all from one sample in a study of OX40 agonist ivuxolimab in advanced cancers. TCRdb's copy holds only in-frame clones and misses some; the assay was immunoSEQ multiplex PCR. The sample includes roughly 40,000 clones, 75% to 90% of them seen just once. Sequencing was performed on CD4+ or CD8+ T cells sorted from blood, taken in a trial of the OX40 agonist ivuxolimab. The receptors were sampled from an adult with an advanced solid tumor such as melanoma, head and neck, liver or kidney cancer. CDR3s include the opening cysteine and the closing phenylalanine or tryptophan. The D gene is left open where the match is weak. A row's size may be missing; if present it is once, few, many or a size class.

.,medium-sized,TRBJ2-1,TRBV27,TGTGCCAGCTGGGGGCCGGATGAGCAGTTCTTC,CASWGPDEQFF
.,.,TRBJ2-7,TRBV7-2,TGTGCCACCAGTGCCGAGCAGTACTTC,CATSAEQYF
TRBD2,few,TRBJ2-7,TRBV9,TGTGCCAGCACCCCGGGGGGATTGGGCGAGCAGTACTTC,CASTPGGLGEQYF
.,.,TRBJ1-4,TRBV5-4,TGTGCCAGCAGCTCCCTCGGGTGGGGCGCAACTAATGAAAAACTGTTTTTT,CASSSLGWGATNEKLFF
.,once,TRBJ2-1,TRBV13,TGTGCCAGCAGCTCCCCCAATGAGCAGTTCTTC,CASSSPNEQFF
.,many,TRBJ1-5,TRBV27,TGTGCCAGCAGTTTTTCAACCCATAGCAATCAGCCCCAGCATTTT,CASSFSTHSNQPQHF
.,.,TRBJ2-7,TRBV27,TGTGCCAGCAGTTTAGGCCGGGGGAACTACGAGCAGTACTTC,CASSLGRGNYEQYF
.,.,TRBJ1-1,TRBV25-1,TGTGCCAGCAGAACAGGGCACACTGAAGCTTTCTTT,CASRTGHTEAFF
TRBD1,.,TRBJ1-6,TRBV30,TGTGCCTGGAGTGGACAGGGGGCATCACCCCTCCACTTT,CAWSGQGASPLHF
.,.,TRBJ1-4,TRBV10-3,TGTGCCATCAGGAAGGGGTATTCAACTAATGAAAAACTGTTTTTT,CAIRKGYSTNEKLFF
TRBD2,.,TRBJ2-1,TRBV7-2,TGTGCCAGCAGCTCCGGACTAGCCCCGGATGAGCAGTTCTTC,CASSSGLAPDEQFF
TRBD2,.,TRBJ2-2,TRBV11-3,TGTGCCAGCAGCTCTGCTGGACTAGCGGGAGACCACGGGGAGCTGTTTTTT,CASSSAGLAGDHGELFF
TRBD2,.,TRBJ2-7,TRBV7-2,TGTGCCAGCAGCTCGGCGGGAGCGCCGGGCTACGAGCAGTACTTC,CASSSAGAPGYEQYF
.,.,TRBJ2-1,TRBV6-5,TGTGCCAGCAGTTACACGTGGCAGGGGAGCCACAATGAGCAGTTCTTC,CASSYTWQGSHNEQFF
.,once,TRBJ2-7,TRBV6-1,TGTGCCACCAGGATAAGCTCCTACGAGCAGTACTTC,CATRISSYEQYF
.,.,TRBJ2-7,TRBV27,TGTGCCAGCAGCCTTATCGCGCCTAGCGTAAACTACGAGCAGTACTTC,CASSLIAPSVNYEQYF
.,.,TRBJ2-1,TRBV11-2,TGTGCCAGCAGCACCCGTTACAATGAGCAGTTCTTC,CASSTRYNEQFF
.,.,TRBJ2-7,TRBV27,TGTGCCAGCAGCCTAAAGGTACACGTTTTCGAGCAGTACTTC,CASSLKVHVFEQYF
.,.,TRBJ1-2,TRBV30,TGTGCCTGGAGTTTGAGCGAGGGGGTAGGCGGCTACACCTTC,CAWSLSEGVGGYTF
.,.,TRBJ1-1,TRBV7-6,TGTGCCAGCAGTCCCAATTGGGGACCGAACACTGAAGCTTTCTTT,CASSPNWGPNTEAFF
TRBD1,.,TRBJ1-1,TRBV9,TGTGCCAGCAGCGTATCCGGGACAGGGGGAGGTAACACTGAAGCTTTCTTT,CASSVSGTGGGNTEAFF
TRBD2,.,TRBJ2-1,TRBV9,TGTGCCAGCAGCGGTACGGGGGGCAATGAGCAGTTCTTC,CASSGTGGNEQFF
.,.,TRBJ1-1,TRBV30,TGTGCCTGGAATGTCGGCGCTGAAGCTTTCTTT,CAWNVGAEAFF
.,.,TRBJ2-2,TRBV14,TGTGCCAGCAGCCAAGGACTGAACACCGGGGAGCTGTTTTTT,CASSQGLNTGELFF
TRBD1,.,TRBJ1-1,TRBV5-5,TGTGCCAGCAGCTTGGGGACAGGGGTTACGAGGACTGAAGCTTTCTTT,CASSLGTGVTRTEAFF
.,.,TRBJ1-1,TRBV5-1,TGCGCCAGCAGCTTGTCAATGAACACTGAAGCTTTCTTT,CASSLSMNTEAFF
TRBD1,once,TRBJ2-1,TRBV7-2,TGTGCCAGCAGCTTCCCAAGGGACGGACAGGGCTCCTACAATGAGCAGTTCTTC,CASSFPRDGQGSYNEQFF
TRBD1,.,TRBJ2-2,TRBV6-4,TGTGCCAGCAGTGTCCAGGGGGCGAACACCGGGGAGCTGTTTTTT,CASSVQGANTGELFF
TRBD2,once,TRBJ2-5,TRBV4-3,TGCGCCAGCAGCCAAGCGGGGGGTCGGGAGACCCAGTACTTC,CASSQAGGRETQYF
TRBD1,once,TRBJ2-5,TRBV7-9,TGTGCCAGCAGCTTACGGCAGGGGGCGAGGGAGACCCAGTACTTC,CASSLRQGARETQYF
TRBD1,.,TRBJ1-2,TRBV16,TGTGCCAGCAGCCACTGGGACAGAGATTCATATGGCTACACCTTC,CASSHWDRDSYGYTF
TRBD1,.,TRBJ1-3,TRBV7-6,TGTGCCAGCAGCTTGGGACAGGGGGGCGATCAAGGACTCTTATATTTT,CASSLGQGGDQGLLYF
TRBD2,.,TRBJ2-3,TRBV7-9,TGTGCCAGCAGTTTTTCTAGCGGGGGGACAGATACGCAGTATTTT,CASSFSSGGTDTQYF
.,.,TRBJ1-2,TRBV27,TGTGCCAGCAGCGCCGGGACGGTCTATGGCTACACCTTC,CASSAGTVYGYTF
TRBD1,.,TRBJ2-4,TRBV28,TGTGCCAGCAAACCCCAGGGGGTAGCCAAAAACATTCAGTACTTC,CASKPQGVAKNIQYF
TRBD1,.,TRBJ2-3,TRBV9,TGTGCCAGCAGCGAGCAGGGGGCGCGGACAGATACGCAGTATTTT,CASSEQGARTDTQYF
.,.,TRBJ2-1,TRBV20-1,TGCAGTGCCGGTATCTACAATGAGCAGTTCTTC,CSAGIYNEQFF
.,.,TRBJ2-1,TRBV19,TGTGCCAGTAGTGTTGTAGCGGCTCCGGGAAGAGATGAGCAGTTCTTC,CASSVVAAPGRDEQFF
.,.,TRBJ2-2,TRBV9,TGTGCCAGCAGTGACCTTTCGGGGAACGGGGAGCTGTTTTTT,CASSDLSGNGELFF
.,.,TRBJ2-7,TRBV27,TGTGCCAGCAGTCTCTACCCCGGGCCCTACGAGCAGTACTTC,CASSLYPGPYEQYF
TRBD1,once,TRBJ2-7,TRBV7-6,TGTGCCAGCGGACAGGGACCTTCCTACGAGCAGTACTTC,CASGQGPSYEQYF
.,.,TRBJ1-6,TRBV7-2,TGTGCCAGCAGGGAGCCGCGGAATAATTCACCCCTCCACTTT,CASREPRNNSPLHF